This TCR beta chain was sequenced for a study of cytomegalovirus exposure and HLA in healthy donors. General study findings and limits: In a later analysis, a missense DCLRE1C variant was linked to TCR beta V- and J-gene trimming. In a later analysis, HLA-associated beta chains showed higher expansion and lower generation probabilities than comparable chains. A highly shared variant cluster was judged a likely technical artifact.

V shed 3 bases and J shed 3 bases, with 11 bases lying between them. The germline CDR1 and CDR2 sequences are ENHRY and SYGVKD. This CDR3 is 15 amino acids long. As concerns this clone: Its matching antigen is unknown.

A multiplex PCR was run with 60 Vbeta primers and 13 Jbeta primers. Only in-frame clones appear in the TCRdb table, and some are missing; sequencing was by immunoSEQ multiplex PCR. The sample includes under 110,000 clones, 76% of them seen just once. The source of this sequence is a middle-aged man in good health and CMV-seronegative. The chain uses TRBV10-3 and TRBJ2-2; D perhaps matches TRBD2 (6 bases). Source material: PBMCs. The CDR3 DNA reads TGTGCCATCAGTGATCGGCGGGGAGACACCGGGGAGCTGTTTTTT. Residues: CAISDRRGDTGELFF.